What follows are 23 T cell receptor beta chains derived from one specimen sequenced in a study of regulatory T cells in long-lasting Graves disease. Through Arm-PCR of CDR3 regions and iRepertoire HTBI primers, TCR beta libraries were built. A single record per CDR3 protein comes from TCRdb applying MiXCR to the multiplex PCR reads. The table includes roughly 450,000 distinct CDR3 sequences, roughly 23% detected once. Documented time point: persistent/refractory GD, antithyroid drugs over 5 years with positive TRAb. PBMC-extracted RNA yielded the TCR library. The specimen was peripheral blood mononuclear cells (PBMCs), collected when the disease was refractory, from a patient treated with antithyroid drugs. Every receptor here comes from a female donor with Graves disease.

This clonotype was detected many times. The chain carries TRBV12-3 or TRBV12-4 and TRBJ1-4; D remains ambiguous. The CDR3 has 13 residues. The ends were cut back, 2 bases at V and 8 bases at J, with 9 bases in the middle. This CDR3 reads CASSLLSGEKLFF. For the CDR3, the DNA is TGTGCCAGCAGTTTATTATCAGGAGAAAAACTGTTTTTT.

The chain uses TRBV27 and TRBJ2-2; no clear D gene. CDR3 size: 15 residues. Germline V gene lookup returns CDR1 MNHEY and CDR2 SMNVEV (reference sequence). The V end was cut by 4 bases, the J end by 2 bases, with 11 bases between. The CDR3 DNA reads as TGTGCCAGCAGTTCTCTAGAAACAAACACCGGGGAGCTGTTTTTT. Protein product: CASSSLETNTGELFF.

In this sample, this clonotype turned up once. The chain links TRBV7-2 to TRBJ1-2; maybe TRBD1 (5 bases). Per the germline V gene, CDR1 is SGHTA and CDR2 is FQGNSA. V shed 5 bases and J shed 5 bases, with 12 bases lying between them. CDR3 length equals 13 residues. CDR3 nucleotides: TGTGCCAGCAGCGCCGGGGCAATATATGGCTACACCTTC. Translated, it gives CASSAGAIYGYTF.

This clonotype was counted ten times or more. The chain carries TRBV12-3 or TRBV12-4 and TRBJ2-7, with D maybe TRBD2 (5 bases). CDR3 length: 13 amino acids. V was shortened by 2 bases and J by 6 bases, with 11 bases between the two germline ends. Here the CDR3 DNA reads TGTGCCAGCAGTTTATCGGGAAGCTTCGAGCAGTACTTC. It specifies CASSLSGSFEQYF.

This clonotype showed up many times. The chain uses TRBV20-1 and TRBJ2-1; D unclear. V lost 2 bases to trimming and J lost 8 bases, with 16 bases between them. Germline V lookup: CDR1 DFQATT, CDR2 SNEGSKA (reference sequence). This CDR3 is 14 amino acids long. The CDR3 DNA follows: TGCAGTGCTAGATCCCCCCTCGGAACCGATGAGCAGTTCTTC. Translation gives CSARSPLGTDEQFF.

This clonotype has at least ten counts. This chain connects TRBV2 to TRBJ2-2; 7 nucleotides line up with TRBD1. Germline CDR1 SNHLY, CDR2 FYNNEI. The junction had 5 bases not matched to a gene; V was cut back by 8 bases and J by 5 bases. The CDR3 loop spans 13 amino acids. The DNA of the CDR3 is TGTGCCAGCCGACAGGGTGGGACCGGGGAGCTGTTTTTT. Translation gives CASRQGGTGELFF.

This chain connects TRBV6-9 to TRBJ2-2, with 7 nucleotides matching TRBD2. Germline loops: CDR1 MNHGY, CDR2 SVAAGI. The V segment lost 7 bases and the J segment 4 bases; nucleotides outside the gene matches: 12. The CDR3 contains 16 residues. The CDR3 region has the DNA TGTGCCAGCACTTACGGGGGGAATCGGGGCACCGGGGAGCTGTTTTTT. Translation: CASTYGGNRGTGELFF.

This clonotype was counted a few times. A much larger clone differs by one base, so this may be a read error. As DNA, the CDR3 is TGTGCCAGCAGCTCCCACACCGGGGAGCTGTTTTTT. As protein: CASSSHTGELFF. This chain connects TRBV7-6 to TRBJ2-2; D ambiguous. The ends were cut back, 4 bases at V and 3 bases at J, with 3 bases in the middle. Germline V lookup: CDR1 SGHVS, CDR2 FNYEAQ. CDR3 length: 12 amino acids.

The chain links TRBV2 to TRBJ2-3; no reliable D call. The germline gives CDR1 SNHLY, CDR2 FYNNEI. Between the trimmed V and J ends, which lost 2 bases and 1 base, there was a span of 7 bases. The CDR3 is made up of 14 amino acids. The CDR3 here is CASSEFLGTDTQYF. In DNA form, the CDR3 reads TGTGCCAGCAGTGAATTTTTGGGCACAGATACGCAGTATTTT.

This clonotype showed up just a few times. The chain couples TRBV6-1 to TRBJ1-2, with D unresolved. Deletions cut 7 bases from V and 2 bases from J, with 11 bases between. The CDR3 is 13 amino acids. Germline V gene lookup returns CDR1 MNHNS and CDR2 SASEGT. This chain's CDR3 is CASTDQANYGYTF. DNA for the CDR3: TGTGCCAGCACGGACCAAGCAAACTATGGCTACACCTTC.

The chain combines TRBV3-1 with TRBJ2-7, with 7 positions matching TRBD1. CDR1 and CDR2 from the germline V gene are LGHDT and YNNKEL (reference sequence). V lost 4 bases, J lost 4 bases, and 16 bases stayed unmatched. The CDR3 spans 17 residues. CDR3 in amino acids: CASSLHRPPGQKYEQYF. The CDR3, as DNA: TGTGCCAGCAGCCTTCACCGCCCTCCGGGACAGAAGTACGAGCAGTACTTC.

Ten or more counts support this clonotype. The chain carries TRBV19 and TRBJ2-5, with TRBD1 matching 8 bases. Per germline, CDR1 LNHDA and CDR2 SQIVND (reference sequence). V lost 8 bases, J lost 6 bases, and 11 bases stayed unmatched. This CDR3 has 14 residues. In DNA form, the CDR3 reads TGTGCCAGTCAGATAGACAGGGGTACGAAGACCCAGTACTTC. Residues: CASQIDRGTKTQYF.

This clonotype was found a few times. The V and J genes are TRBV20-1 and TRBJ2-1; 8 bases align to TRBD2. This CDR3 has 16 residues. The germline CDR1 and CDR2 sequences are DFQATT and SNEGSKA (reference sequence). Trimming took 8 bases from V and 4 from J; bases not matched to a gene: 16. DNA for the CDR3: TGCAGTCCCCATCCCGCCGGAGCGGGGGATTACAATGAGCAGTTCTTC. Amino acids: CSPHPAGAGDYNEQFF.

The CDR3 nucleotides read TGTGCCAGCAGCTTAGAGGTTGGGGGGCGGAGCACAGATACGCAGTATTTT. This encodes CASSLEVGGRSTDTQYF. The J gene is TRBJ2-3, the V gene TRBV7-3; D possibly matches TRBD1 or TRBD2 (6 bases each). The CDR3 sequence is 17 residues long. Germline V gene lookup returns CDR1 SGHTA and CDR2 FQGTGA. V shed 2 bases and J shed 0 bases, with 15 bases lying between them.

This clonotype was seen ten or more times. The rearrangement joins TRBV4-1 to TRBJ1-4; D ambiguous. The CDR3 has 13 amino acids. V was cut by 3 bases and J by 4 bases, with 6 bases left in between. Germline CDR1 is MGHRA and CDR2 is YSYEKL. Here the CDR3 reads CASSQPFNEKLFF. CDR3 sequence (DNA): TGCGCCAGCAGCCAGCCCTTTAATGAAAAACTGTTTTTT.

The chain employs TRBV20-1 and TRBJ1-2; no reliable D call. The V and J ends lost 3 bases and 2 bases respectively, with 13 bases between them. This CDR3 contains 14 residues. Germline lookup yields CDR1 DFQATT and CDR2 SNEGSKA (reference sequence). The chain's CDR3 is CSARLQRGNYGYTF. The CDR3 DNA sequence: TGCAGTGCTAGGCTGCAACGAGGGAACTATGGCTACACCTTC.

The chain joins TRBV6-1 to TRBJ2-2; possibly TRBD2 for D (6 bases). V was trimmed by 7 bases and J by 7 bases, leaving 13 bases between them. The CDR3 covers 13 residues. CDR1 and CDR2 from the germline V gene are MNHNS and SASEGT. The CDR3 DNA follows: TGTGCCAGCACCCAATTGGGAGGCGGGGAGCTGTTTTTT. This codes for CASTQLGGGELFF.

This clonotype was observed many times. This chain's CDR3 is CAISLSVRNTEAFF. In DNA form, the CDR3 reads TGTGCCATCAGTTTGTCAGTTAGGAACACTGAAGCTTTCTTT. The chain combines TRBV10-3 with TRBJ1-1; no clear D. Trimming stripped 5 bases from V and 1 base from J, with 11 bases between. There are 14 residues in the CDR3. From germline, CDR1 is ENHRY and CDR2 SYGVKD.

The chain couples TRBV4-1 to TRBJ2-1, with a possible D match to TRBD2 (5 bases). Germline-derived CDR1 and CDR2 are MGHRA and YSYEKL. Trimming shortened V by 2 bases and J by 7 bases, and 18 bases separated the two germline ends. The length of the CDR3 is 16 residues. The chain's CDR3 is CASSQFSLASGNEQFF. The CDR3 nucleotides read TGCGCCAGCAGCCAATTTAGCCTAGCTAGTGGAAATGAGCAGTTCTTC.

Details on this clonotype: A clone one base away is much larger, so this may be a read error. The chain joins TRBV6-1 to TRBJ1-5; 7 bases are a match to TRBD1. Germline values: CDR1 MNHNS, CDR2 SASEGT. The CDR3 loop spans 15 amino acids. Losses at the gene ends were 7 bases for V and 6 bases for J; bases not matched to a gene: 12. CDR3 in DNA: TGTGCCAGCACCCCAAGACAGGGCACTAGTCAGCCCCAGCATTTT. It translates to CASTPRQGTSQPQHF.

This clonotype came up many times. V is TRBV2 and J is TRBJ1-1; D unresolved. V dropped 11 bases and J dropped 2 bases, with 18 bases sitting between them. The CDR3 is 14 amino acids. From germline, CDR1 is SNHLY and CDR2 FYNNEI. Here the CDR3 reads CAQQMGSPNTEAFF. CDR3 sequence (DNA): TGTGCCCAGCAAATGGGCTCTCCTAACACTGAAGCTTTCTTT. Full variable domain (remainder filled in from reference TRBV2 and TRBJ1-1): EPEVTQTPSHQVTQMGQEVILRCVPISNHLYFYWYRQILGQKVEFLVSFYNNEISEKSEIFDDQFSVERPDGSNFTLKIRSTKLEDSAMYFCAQQMGSPNTEAFFGQGTRLTVV.

This clonotype was observed at least ten times. The V call is TRBV28, the J call TRBJ1-5; 8 nucleotides match TRBD1. CDR1 and CDR2 (germline): MDHEN, SYDVKM. The CDR3 extends over 16 amino acids. J was trimmed by 3 bases and V by 7 bases; bases with no gene match: 11. CDR3 in DNA: TGTGCCAGCAACCCCGGGACAGGTGTCTTCAATCAGCCCCAGCATTTT. It codes for CASNPGTGVFNQPQHF.

This clonotype turned up a few times. The V call is TRBV6-2 or TRBV6-3, the J call TRBJ2-5, with 11 bases aligning to TRBD1. J gave up 0 bases and V 7 bases, and 4 bases lay outside the gene matches. In germline, CDR1 is MNHEY, CDR2 SVGEGT. The CDR3 extends over 15 amino acids. In nucleotides, the CDR3 is TGTGCCAGCATTAGGACAGGGGGCTACCAAGAGACCCAGTACTTC. Translating gives CASIRTGGYQETQYF.